This is a list of T cell receptor beta chains from one sample in a study of cytomegalovirus exposure and HLA in healthy donors. Measured with immunoSEQ multiplex PCR; TCRdb has only the in-frame clones, and not every one. Here the sample spans some 150,000 clones, over 65% being singletons. The sample comprised PBMCs. Receptors originate from a man between 40 and 49 years old in good health and CMV-seropositive. Both conserved end residues are part of each CDR3. The D gene is left open where the match is weak. Clone sizes are given selectively: once, few, many, or a class where the clone is expanded.

d_call	clone_size	v_call	j_call	cdr3_aa	cdr3_nt
.	.	TRBV5-1	TRBJ1-1	CASSLVSGTEAFF	TGCGCCAGCAGCTTGGTATCGGGTACTGAAGCTTTCTTT
TRBD1	.	TRBV6-6	TRBJ1-1	CASRGLKGAVAFF	TGTGCCAGCAGGGGCTTGAAGGGGGCTGTGGCTTTCTTT
.	.	TRBV19	TRBJ1-5	CASTPPQGNQPQHF	TGTGCCAGTACCCCACCCCAGGGGAATCAGCCCCAGCATTTT
.	.	TRBV10-1	TRBJ2-1	CASSREGNNEQFF	TGCGCCAGCAGCCGGGAAGGGAACAATGAGCAGTTCTTC
.	few	TRBV6-6	TRBJ1-2	CASSRPGSDGYTF	TGTGCCAGCAGTCGTCCAGGGTCTGATGGCTACACCTTC
.	.	TRBV7-9	TRBJ2-1	CSSSLYVEEQFF	TGTTCCAGCAGCTTATACGTAGAGGAGCAGTTCTTC
.	.	TRBV5-1	TRBJ1-1	CASSLTGPNTEAFF	TGCGCCAGCAGCTTAACAGGACCGAACACTGAAGCTTTCTTT
TRBD2	.	TRBV9	TRBJ2-1	CASSVSSGSSYNEQFF	TGTGCCAGCAGCGTCTCCAGCGGGAGCTCCTACAATGAGCAGTTCTTC
.	.	TRBV2	TRBJ1-2	CASIDSSYGYTF	TGTGCCAGCATCGACAGCTCGTATGGCTACACCTTC
TRBD1	few	TRBV28	TRBJ1-4	CASSPGGSNEKLFF	TGTGCCAGCAGCCCAGGGGGGAGTAATGAAAAACTGTTTTTT
TRBD2	.	TRBV2	TRBJ2-7	CASKGTSGGSSYEQYF	TGTGCCAGCAAAGGGACTAGCGGGGGAAGCTCCTACGAGCAGTACTTC
.	few	TRBV27	TRBJ2-7	CASSWQTGYEQYF	TGTGCCAGCAGTTGGCAGACTGGCTACGAGCAGTACTTC
TRBD1	.	TRBV27	TRBJ1-5	CASSLSLGQGATDQPQHF	TGTGCCAGCAGTTTATCCCTGGGACAGGGTGCGACCGATCAGCCCCAGCATTTT
.	.	TRBV2	TRBJ1-3	CASSAMTGLENTIYF	TGTGCCAGCAGCGCTATGACGGGATTGGAAAACACCATATATTTT
TRBD1	.	TRBV4-1	TRBJ1-6	CASSQEKGADSPLHF	TGCGCCAGCAGCCAAGAAAAGGGGGCAGATTCCCCCCTCCACTTT
TRBD2	few	TRBV10-3	TRBJ2-1	CAISETGGRGEQFF	TGTGCCATCAGTGAAACGGGAGGGAGGGGTGAGCAGTTCTTC
.	.	TRBV11-2	TRBJ2-7	CASRDHTGYEQYF	TGTGCCAGCAGGGATCATACAGGGTACGAGCAGTACTTC
.	.	TRBV30	TRBJ1-1	CAWSGLARDTEAFF	TGTGCCTGGAGTGGTTTGGCGCGGGATACTGAAGCTTTCTTT
.	.	TRBV5-1	TRBJ1-1	CASSLAPGSRTEAFF	TGCGCCAGCAGCTTGGCCCCAGGGTCACGGACTGAAGCTTTCTTT
TRBD2	.	TRBV11-2	TRBJ2-7	CASSTTSGEQYF	TGTGCCAGCAGCACGACTAGCGGGGAGCAGTACTTC
.	.	TRBV27	TRBJ1-5	CASSPYNQPQHF	TGTGCCAGCAGTCCCTACAATCAGCCCCAGCATTTT
TRBD1	.	TRBV5-1	TRBJ2-7	CASSPTGMYEQYF	TGCGCCAGCAGCCCGACAGGGATGTACGAGCAGTACTTC
TRBD2	.	TRBV9	TRBJ2-5	CASSVALAGKQETQYF	TGTGCCAGCAGCGTAGCCTTAGCGGGCAAGCAAGAGACCCAGTACTTC
TRBD1	.	TRBV18	TRBJ2-3	CASSPPTGYGTDTQYF	TGTGCCAGCTCACCCCCGACAGGGTATGGCACAGATACGCAGTATTTT
.	few	TRBV7-2	TRBJ2-5	CASSLIAGRETQYF	TGTGCCAGCAGCTTAATCGCAGGGCGGGAGACCCAGTACTTC
TRBD2	.	TRBV18	TRBJ2-7	CASSLTSGGYEQYF	TGTGCCAGTTCGCTGACTAGCGGGGGCTACGAGCAGTACTTC
.	few	TRBV6-6	TRBJ1-5	CASSAGIQPQHF	TGTGCCAGCAGCGCGGGGATTCAGCCCCAGCATTTT
TRBD1	.	TRBV6-5	TRBJ1-2	CASSYTGTAAYGYTF	TGTGCCAGCAGTTACACGGGGACAGCTGCCTATGGCTACACCTTC
TRBD2	few	TRBV6-5	TRBJ2-7	CASAGGTSYEQYF	TGTGCCAGCGCGGGAGGGACTTCCTACGAGCAGTACTTC
.	.	TRBV5-8	TRBJ1-1	CASSLNRYTEAFF	TGTGCCAGCAGCTTGAACAGGTACACTGAAGCTTTCTTT
TRBD2	.	TRBV7-2	TRBJ2-7	CASSLALAGAYEQYF	TGTGCCAGCAGCTTAGCGCTAGCGGGGGCATACGAGCAGTACTTC
TRBD2	once	TRBV11-3	TRBJ2-1	CASSLGRGDYNEQFF	TGTGCCAGCAGCTTAGGGCGGGGGGACTACAATGAGCAGTTCTTC
.	.	TRBV30	TRBJ2-7	CAWTQATRLTSQYF	TGTGCCTGGACACAGGCGACTAGGCTTACGTCGCAGTACTTC
TRBD1	.	TRBV7-6	TRBJ2-2	CASSRPGQAIRGGELFF	TGTGCCAGCAGCCGACCGGGACAGGCGATCCGGGGCGGGGAGCTGTTTTTT
.	.	TRBV29-1	TRBJ1-4	CSVGSENEKLFF	TGCAGCGTTGGCAGTGAAAATGAAAAACTGTTTTTT
.	.	TRBV7-8	TRBJ2-5	CASRRGTQETQYF	TGTGCCAGCCGCCGGGGGACCCAAGAGACCCAGTACTTC
TRBD1	.	TRBV29-1	TRBJ2-7	CSARTGVAYEQYF	TGCAGCGCTAGGACAGGGGTTGCCTACGAGCAGTACTTC
.	.	TRBV10-3	TRBJ2-7	CAISEQGYEQYF	TGTGCCATCAGTGAGCAGGGCTACGAGCAGTACTTC
.	.	TRBV2	TRBJ1-3	CASSDRGNTIYF	TGTGCCAGCAGCGACAGGGGAAACACCATATATTTT
TRBD1	few	TRBV4-1	TRBJ1-1	CASKRGPGQYTEAFF	TGCGCCAGCAAACGAGGTCCGGGACAGTACACTGAAGCTTTCTTT
.	few	TRBV6-1	TRBJ1-1	CASSVRNTEAFF	TGTGCCAGCAGTGTTAGGAACACTGAAGCTTTCTTT
.	.	TRBV19	TRBJ1-5	CASGDNQNKPQHF	TGTGCCAGTGGGGACAACCAAAATAAGCCCCAGCATTTT
.	.	TRBV7-2	TRBJ2-7	CASSQDWLRREQYF	TGTGCCAGCAGCCAGGACTGGTTACGGAGGGAGCAGTACTTC
TRBD1	.	TRBV5-4	TRBJ2-1	CASSSPGQGSLYNEQFF	TGTGCCAGCAGCTCACCGGGACAGGGGTCCCTATACAATGAGCAGTTCTTC
.	.	TRBV6-5	TRBJ1-2	CASSLQGNYGYTF	TGTGCCAGCAGTTTACAGGGCAACTATGGCTACACCTTC
TRBD1	.	TRBV9	TRBJ2-5	CASSGTGGGWETQYF	TGTGCCAGCAGCGGAACAGGGGGCGGTTGGGAGACCCAGTACTTC
TRBD1	once	TRBV5-8	TRBJ1-5	CASSPGTGDRQPQHF	TGTGCCAGCAGCCCCGGGACAGGGGATCGGCAGCCCCAGCATTTT
TRBD2	.	TRBV7-9	TRBJ2-4	CASSLEGLVGIQYF	TGTGCCAGCAGCTTAGAGGGACTAGTAGGCATTCAGTACTTC
.	.	TRBV9	TRBJ1-2	CASSDRQEIYGYTF	TGTGCCAGCAGCGACCGACAGGAGATCTATGGCTACACCTTC
TRBD1	.	TRBV6-5	TRBJ2-7	CASRGTGTYEQYF	TGTGCCAGCAGAGGGACAGGGACCTACGAGCAGTACTTC
TRBD1	few	TRBV19	TRBJ2-2	CASADRGITGELFF	TGTGCCAGTGCGGACAGGGGAATCACCGGGGAGCTGTTTTTT
.	few	TRBV19	TRBJ2-7	CASSMTGSRDEQYF	TGTGCCAGTAGTATGACAGGTTCTCGCGACGAGCAGTACTTC
TRBD2	.	TRBV4-1	TRBJ2-7	CASSHATSGTYEQYF	TGCGCCAGCAGCCACGCGACTAGCGGAACCTACGAGCAGTACTTC